This T cell receptor beta chain came from a study of blood T cell repertoires in COVID-19. Study-wide context: The United States, Italy and Spain supplied acute and convalescent COVID-19 samples. T cells, B-cell-depleted T cells, or PBMCs supplied cDNA or gDNA.

Authors' data handling: Estimation of nucleated cell counts was performed using reference gene primer amplification. Data came from immunoSEQ multiplex PCR; TCRdb stores just in-frame clones and leaves some out. V and J calls and clone size come straight from that table; D and trimming were deduced from the DNA. The sample carries about 48,000 clones, approximately 85% recorded once. Germline values: CDR1 SGDLS, CDR2 YYNGEE. J was trimmed by 7 bases and V by 1 base; bases with no gene match: 4. The CDR3 is 16 amino acids. The source is a man in his forties or fifties with acute or convalescent COVID-19. The sequencing input was peripheral blood. The chain joins TRBV9 to TRBJ2-2, with TRBD2 matching over 13 bases. CDR3 nucleotides: TGTGCCAGCAGCGTAAGCGGACTAGCGGGGGTCGGGGAGCTGTTTTTT. It yields the protein CASSVSGLAGVGELFF.